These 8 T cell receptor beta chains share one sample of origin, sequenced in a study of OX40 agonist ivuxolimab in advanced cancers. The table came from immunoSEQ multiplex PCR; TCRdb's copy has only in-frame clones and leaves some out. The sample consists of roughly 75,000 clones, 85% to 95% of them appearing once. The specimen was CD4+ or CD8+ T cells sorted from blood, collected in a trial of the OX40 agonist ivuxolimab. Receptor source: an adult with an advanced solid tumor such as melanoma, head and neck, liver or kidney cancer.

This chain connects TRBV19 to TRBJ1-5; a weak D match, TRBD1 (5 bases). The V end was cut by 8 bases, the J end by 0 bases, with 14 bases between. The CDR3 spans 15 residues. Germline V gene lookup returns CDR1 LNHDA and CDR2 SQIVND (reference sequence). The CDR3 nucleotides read TGTGCCAGTCTATACGGGACGGCTAGCAATCAGCCCCAGCATTTT. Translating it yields CASLYGTASNQPQHF.

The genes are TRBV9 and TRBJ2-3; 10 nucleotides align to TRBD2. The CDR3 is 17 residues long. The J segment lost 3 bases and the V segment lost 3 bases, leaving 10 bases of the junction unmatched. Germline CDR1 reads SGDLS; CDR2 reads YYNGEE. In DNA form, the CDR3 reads TGTGCCAGCAGCGGCCCATCTCCTAGCGGGAGTACAGATACGCAGTATTTT. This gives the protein CASSGPSPSGSTDTQYF. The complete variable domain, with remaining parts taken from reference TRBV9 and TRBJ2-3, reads DSGVTQTPKHLITATGQRVTLRCSPRSGDLSVYWYQQSLDQGLQFLIQYYNGEERAKGNILERFSAQQFPDLHSELNLSSLELGDSALYFCASSGPSPSGSTDTQYFGPGTRLTVL.

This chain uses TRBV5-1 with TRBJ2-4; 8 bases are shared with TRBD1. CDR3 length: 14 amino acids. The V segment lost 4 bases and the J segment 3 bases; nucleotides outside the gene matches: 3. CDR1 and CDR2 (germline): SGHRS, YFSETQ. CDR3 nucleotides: TGCGCCAGCAGCCTTACAGGGGGCAAAAACATTCAGTACTTC. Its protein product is CASSLTGGKNIQYF.

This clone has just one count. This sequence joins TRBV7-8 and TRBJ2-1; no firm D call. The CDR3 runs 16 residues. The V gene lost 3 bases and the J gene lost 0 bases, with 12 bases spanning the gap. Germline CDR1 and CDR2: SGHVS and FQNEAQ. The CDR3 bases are TGTGCCAGCAGCTTGGGGTACCGCAGCTCCTACAATGAGCAGTTCTTC. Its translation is CASSLGYRSSYNEQFF. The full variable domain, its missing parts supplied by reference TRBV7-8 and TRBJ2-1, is GAGVSQSPRYKVAKRGQDVALRCDPISGHVSLFWYQQALGQGPEFLTYFQNEAQLDKSGLPSDRFFAERPEGSVSTLKIQRTQQEDSAVYLCASSLGYRSSYNEQFFGPGTRLTVL.

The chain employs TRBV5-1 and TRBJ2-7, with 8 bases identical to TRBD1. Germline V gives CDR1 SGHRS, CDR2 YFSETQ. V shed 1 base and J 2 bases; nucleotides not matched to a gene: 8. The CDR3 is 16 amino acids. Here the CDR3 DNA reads TGCGCCAGCAGCTTGCAGGAGGGACAGGTTACCTACGAGCAGTACTTC. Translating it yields CASSLQEGQVTYEQYF.

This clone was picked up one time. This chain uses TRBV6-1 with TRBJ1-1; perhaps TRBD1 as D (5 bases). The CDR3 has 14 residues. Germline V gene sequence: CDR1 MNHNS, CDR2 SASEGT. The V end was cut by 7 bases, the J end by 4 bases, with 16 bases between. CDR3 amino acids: CASIPTGGITEAFF. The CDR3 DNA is TGTGCCAGCATTCCAACCGGGGGAATCACTGAAGCTTTCTTT.

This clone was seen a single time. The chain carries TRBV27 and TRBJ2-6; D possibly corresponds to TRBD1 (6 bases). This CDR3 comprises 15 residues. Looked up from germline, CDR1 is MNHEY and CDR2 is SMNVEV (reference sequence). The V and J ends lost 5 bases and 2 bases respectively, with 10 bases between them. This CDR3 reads CASSPRQAGANVLTF. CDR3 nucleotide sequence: TGTGCCAGCAGTCCCCGACAGGCTGGGGCCAACGTCCTGACTTTC.

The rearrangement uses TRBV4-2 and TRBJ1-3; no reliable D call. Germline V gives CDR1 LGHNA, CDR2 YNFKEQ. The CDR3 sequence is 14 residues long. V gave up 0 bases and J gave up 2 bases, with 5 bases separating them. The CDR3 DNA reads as TGTGCCAGCAGCCAAGAGCCAGCTGGAAACACCATATATTTT. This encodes CASSQEPAGNTIYF.